This T cell receptor beta chain was profiled in a study of spatial heterogeneity in lung cancer. Regarding the study as a whole: Blood carried ubiquitous expanded tumor TCRs more at resection than follow-up.

Time point described: sample taken at primary tumor resection. The cohort: 70 to 85 early-stage, untreated non-small cell lung cancer patients. In each case, whole RNA from tumor, nontumor lung or frozen PBMC was sequenced unsorted. This CDR3 has 14 residues. Germline trimming cut 6 bases from V and 8 bases from J; bases unmatched to any gene: 4. With regard to this clonotype: The antigen remains undetermined.

The library protocol tagged each TCR cDNA with a unique molecular identifier. MiXCR was run by TCRdb on the 5' RACE reads, yielding one entry per CDR3 protein. The table shows tens of thousands of distinct CDR3 sequences, with less than 9.5% occurring only once. The sequencing here drew on PBMCs, taken at surgery. The chain couples TRBV12-3 or TRBV12-4 to TRBJ2-1; 13 positions agree with TRBD2. This clonotype was sampled from a female donor with early-stage non-small cell lung cancer. The CDR3 DNA is TGTGCCAGCAGACGGGGACTAGCGGGATATGAGCAGTTCTTC. This encodes CASRRGLAGYEQFF.